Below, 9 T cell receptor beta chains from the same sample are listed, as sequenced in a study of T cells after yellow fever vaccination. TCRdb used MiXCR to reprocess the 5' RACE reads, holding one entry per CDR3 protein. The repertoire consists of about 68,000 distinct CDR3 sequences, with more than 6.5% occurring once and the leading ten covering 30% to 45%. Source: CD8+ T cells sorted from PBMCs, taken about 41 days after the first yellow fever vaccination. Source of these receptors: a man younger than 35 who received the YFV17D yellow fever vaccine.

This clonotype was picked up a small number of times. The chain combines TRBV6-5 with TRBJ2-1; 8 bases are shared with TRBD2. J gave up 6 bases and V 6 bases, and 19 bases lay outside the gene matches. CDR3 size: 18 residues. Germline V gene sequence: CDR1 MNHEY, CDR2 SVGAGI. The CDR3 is CASSRGRLGGGRLNEQFF. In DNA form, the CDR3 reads TGTGCCAGCAGCCGAGGTCGCCTGGGCGGGGGGCGTCTCAATGAGCAGTTCTTC.

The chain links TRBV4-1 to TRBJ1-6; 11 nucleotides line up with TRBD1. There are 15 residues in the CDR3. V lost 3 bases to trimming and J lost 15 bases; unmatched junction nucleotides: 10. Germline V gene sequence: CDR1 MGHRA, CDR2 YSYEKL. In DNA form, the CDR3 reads TGCGCCAGCAGCCAGCGGGGGGACAGGGGGTCGGACCTCCACTTT. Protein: CASSQRGDRGSDLHF.

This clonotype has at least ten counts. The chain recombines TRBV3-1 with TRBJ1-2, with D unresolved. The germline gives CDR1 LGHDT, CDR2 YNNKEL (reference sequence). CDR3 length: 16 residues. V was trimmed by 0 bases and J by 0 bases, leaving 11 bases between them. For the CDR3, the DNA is TGTGCCAGCAGCCAAGAAAGGGTGGGCCCTAACTATGGCTACACCTTC. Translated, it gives CASSQERVGPNYGYTF.

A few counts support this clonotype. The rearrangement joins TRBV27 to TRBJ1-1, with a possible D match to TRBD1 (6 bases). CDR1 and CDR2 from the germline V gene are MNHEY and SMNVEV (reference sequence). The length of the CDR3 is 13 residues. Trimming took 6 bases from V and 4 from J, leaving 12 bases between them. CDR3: CASSGGAGTEAFF. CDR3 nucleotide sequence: TGTGCCAGCAGCGGGGGCGCGGGCACTGAAGCTTTCTTT.

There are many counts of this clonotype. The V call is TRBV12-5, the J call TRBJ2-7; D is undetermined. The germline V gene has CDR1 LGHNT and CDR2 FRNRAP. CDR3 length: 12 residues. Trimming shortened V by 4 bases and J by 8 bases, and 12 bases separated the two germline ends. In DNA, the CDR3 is TGTGCTAGTGGTTCCTTCCCACACCAGCAGTACTTC. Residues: CASGSFPHQQYF. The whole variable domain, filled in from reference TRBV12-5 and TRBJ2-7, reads DARVTQTPRHKVTEMGQEVTMRCQPILGHNTVFWYRQTMMQGLELLAYFRNRAPLDDSGMPKDRFSAEMPDATLATLKIQPSEPRDSAVYFCASGSFPHQQYFGPGTRLTVT.

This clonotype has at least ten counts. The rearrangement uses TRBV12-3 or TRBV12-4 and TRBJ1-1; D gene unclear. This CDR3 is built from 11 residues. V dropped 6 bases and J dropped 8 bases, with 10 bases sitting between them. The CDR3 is CASSAAGEAFF. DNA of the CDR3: TGTGCCAGCAGCGCCGCGGGGGAAGCTTTCTTT.

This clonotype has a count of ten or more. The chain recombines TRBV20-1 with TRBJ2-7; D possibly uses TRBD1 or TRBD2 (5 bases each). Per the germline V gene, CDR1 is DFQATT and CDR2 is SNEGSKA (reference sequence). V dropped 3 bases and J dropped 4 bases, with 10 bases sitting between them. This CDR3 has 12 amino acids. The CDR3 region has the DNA TGCAGTGCTAGTGTCAGGGAGTACGAGCAGTACGTC. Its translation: CSASVREYEQYV.

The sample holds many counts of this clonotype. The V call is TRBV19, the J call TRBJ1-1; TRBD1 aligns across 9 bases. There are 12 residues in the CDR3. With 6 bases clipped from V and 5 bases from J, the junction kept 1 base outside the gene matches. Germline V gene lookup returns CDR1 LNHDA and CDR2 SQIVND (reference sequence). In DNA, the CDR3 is TGTGCCAGTAGGACAGGGGGTACTGAAGCTTTCTTT. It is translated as CASRTGGTEAFF.

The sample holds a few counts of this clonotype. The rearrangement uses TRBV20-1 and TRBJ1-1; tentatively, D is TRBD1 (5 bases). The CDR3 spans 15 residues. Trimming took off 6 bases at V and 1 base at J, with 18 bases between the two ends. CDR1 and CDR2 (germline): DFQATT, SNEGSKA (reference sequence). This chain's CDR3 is CSARPLDSRNTEAFF. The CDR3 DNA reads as TGCAGTGCCCGTCCACTTGACAGTAGGAACACTGAAGCTTTCTTT.